This T cell receptor beta chain was retrieved from a study of regulatory T cells in long-lasting Graves disease. V lost 0 bases and J 6 bases, leaving 18 bases between the germline ends. The CDR3 consists of 16 residues. Germline assignment: CDR1 SGDLS and CDR2 YYNGEE. CDR3 regions were amplified by Arm-PCR using iRepertoire HTBI primers to build TCR beta libraries. MiXCR, applied by TCRdb to the multiplex PCR reads, yields one record per CDR3 protein. Of about half a million distinct CDR3 sequences in the sample, around 12% were seen once. Ten or more counts support this clonotype. Stated time point: newly diagnosed GD, antithyroid drugs for less than 3 months. From PBMCs, RNA was extracted and then used to make the TCR library. These data were also filed under a second study, of T cells in Graves' hyperthyroidism and ophthalmopathy.

This clonotype originated in a woman aged 30 to 39 with Graves disease. Sample: peripheral blood mononuclear cells (PBMCs), taken at new diagnosis, from a patient treated with antithyroid drugs. The chain employs TRBV9 and TRBJ1-2; no firm D call. CDR3 coding DNA: TGTGCCAGCAGCGTAGATCCGGGAGGCGACACAGATGGCTACACCTTC. Translation: CASSVDPGGDTDGYTF.